Following are 28 T cell receptor beta chains from one sample sequenced in a study of PD-L1 blockade in urothelial cancer. TCRdb keeps only in-frame clones here, not all; method: immunoSEQ multiplex PCR. The sample has 70,000 to 75,000 clones, about 89% seen once. The material was PBMCs, obtained around atezolizumab (anti-PD-L1) treatment. The receptors were sampled from a man aged 55 to 70 with urothelial cancer.

CDR3 nucleotide sequence: TGTGCCAGCAGTTATAACGGGGGAGCTAACTATGGCTACACCTTC. The encoded protein is CASSYNGGANYGYTF. The V and J genes are TRBV6-6 and TRBJ1-2; tentatively, D is TRBD1 (5 bases). With 3 bases removed from V and 0 bases from J, the gap between germline ends came to 11 bases. The CDR3 extends over 15 amino acids. CDR1 is MNHNY and CDR2 is SVGAGI in the germline V gene (reference sequence).

The rearrangement joins TRBV12-5 to TRBJ2-5; 10 bases match TRBD1. The CDR3 length is 13 residues. With 5 bases clipped from V and 7 bases from J, the junction kept 4 bases outside the gene matches. The germline V gene encodes CDR1 LGHNT and CDR2 FRNRAP. The CDR3 DNA reads as TGTGCTAGTGGTCGGACAGGGGGTGGGACCCAGTACTTC. Amino acids: CASGRTGGGTQYF.

The chain recombines TRBV7-9 with TRBJ2-2, with TRBD1 matching 10 bases. This CDR3 spans 16 amino acids. V was pared by 4 bases and J by 6 bases, with 8 bases of the junction left unmatched. Germline loops: CDR1 SEHNR, CDR2 FQNEAQ (reference sequence). In DNA form, the CDR3 reads TGTGCCAGCAGCTCCTCAGACAGGGGGCGCGCCGGGGAGCTGTTTTTT. Its translation: CASSSSDRGRAGELFF.

The chain joins TRBV12-5 to TRBJ2-2; 8 nucleotides match TRBD2. The CDR3 consists of 17 residues. Per germline, CDR1 LGHNT and CDR2 FRNRAP. Trimming removed 4 bases from V and 2 bases from J; junction bases left unmatched: 9. In DNA form, the CDR3 reads TGTGCTAGTGGTTCTCCTCCGGGACTAGTAAACACCGGGGAGCTGTTTTTT. It codes for CASGSPPGLVNTGELFF.

The genes are TRBV11-2 and TRBJ1-1; 7 nucleotides line up with TRBD1. CDR3 length: 15 residues. The ends lost 5 bases at V and 4 bases at J; junction bases unmatched: 10. Germline-derived CDR1 and CDR2 are SGHAT and FQNNGV. CDR3 in amino acids: CASSPRQGMGTEAFF. The CDR3 DNA is TGTGCCAGCAGCCCCCGACAGGGTATGGGCACTGAAGCTTTCTTT.

This clone appeared once. The chain employs TRBV27 and TRBJ2-3; D gene unclear. Germline-derived CDR1 and CDR2 are MNHEY and SMNVEV (reference sequence). This CDR3 comprises 14 residues. Trimming cost V 0 bases and J 2 bases, with 6 bases left between them. The CDR3 spells CASSLSAYTDTQYF. The CDR3 nucleotides read TGTGCCAGCAGTTTATCAGCCTACACAGATACGCAGTATTTT.

CDR3 protein: CASSLAPTGSGKNEQFF. CDR3 DNA sequence: TGTGCCAGCAGCCTGGCTCCCACGGGTAGCGGGAAAAATGAGCAGTTCTTC. This chain uses TRBV5-6 with TRBJ2-1, with 8 nucleotides matching TRBD2. CDR1 and CDR2 from the germline V gene are SGHDT and YYEEEE. With 4 bases clipped from V and 7 bases from J, the junction kept 16 bases outside the gene matches. The CDR3 is 17 residues long. The full variable domain, with the rest looked up from reference TRBV5-6 and TRBJ2-1, is DAGVTQSPTHLIKTRGQQVTLRCSPKSGHDTVSWYQQALGQGPQFIFQYYEEEERQRGNFPDRFSGHQFPNYSSELNVNALLLGDSALYLCASSLAPTGSGKNEQFFGPGTRLTVL.

This clone was counted a single time. The gene calls are TRBV4-3 and TRBJ1-2; 7 positions agree with TRBD1. Germline CDR1 reads LGHNA; CDR2 reads YSLEER. Losses at the gene ends were 0 bases for V and 2 bases for J; bases not matched to a gene: 6. CDR3 length: 16 amino acids. CDR3 protein: CASSQDRGQNNYGYTF. The CDR3 coding sequence is TGCGCCAGCAGCCAAGATCGGGGACAGAACAACTATGGCTACACCTTC.

The CDR3 nucleotides are TGCGCCAGCAGTCGGAGGGGTGGGTACCAAGAGACCCAGTACTTC. It yields the protein CASSRRGGYQETQYF. The rearrangement uses TRBV5-1 and TRBJ2-5; D is possibly TRBD2 (6 bases). The germline V and J ends were trimmed by 5 bases and 0 bases, with 14 bases remaining between them. The CDR3 is 15 amino acids. The germline V gene has CDR1 SGHRS and CDR2 YFSETQ.

The chain has TRBV29-1 and TRBJ1-2, with TRBD1 matching 10 bases. Trimming at V came to 3 bases and at J to 6 bases, leaving 7 bases not matched to a gene. This CDR3 has 14 amino acids. The germline V gene has CDR1 SQVTM and CDR2 ANQGSEA. CDR3 sequence: CSVDIGDRGDGYTF. The CDR3 DNA reads as TGCAGCGTTGATATCGGGGACAGGGGAGATGGCTACACCTTC.

This chain links TRBV7-2 with TRBJ1-5; TRBD1 aligns across 8 bases. Unmatched junction bases numbered 13, after V lost 8 bases and J lost 7 bases. The CDR3 contains 15 residues. Germline V gives CDR1 SGHTA, CDR2 FQGNSA. CDR3 sequence: CASAGGDRSGQPQHF. The CDR3 nucleotides are TGTGCCAGCGCCGGTGGGGACAGGTCGGGGCAGCCCCAGCATTTT.

The rearrangement uses TRBV6-1 and TRBJ2-3, with 7 bases lining up with TRBD1. V trimming: 4 bases; J trimming: 6 bases; junction bases outside the gene matches: 7. CDR1 is MNHNS and CDR2 is SASEGT in the germline V gene. The CDR3 sequence is 14 residues long. The CDR3 sequence: CASSADRVTDTQYF. The DNA for the CDR3 is TGTGCCAGCAGTGCCGACAGGGTAACCGATACGCAGTATTTT.

This clone came up once. This rearrangement joins TRBV9 to TRBJ1-1, with D possibly TRBD1 on 6 matching bases. V was shortened by 1 base and J by 4 bases, with 17 bases between the two germline ends. Per the germline V gene, CDR1 is SGDLS and CDR2 is YYNGEE. The CDR3 is made up of 16 amino acids. The CDR3: CASSVTPTGTSTEAFF. CDR3 DNA sequence: TGTGCCAGCAGCGTAACTCCAACCGGGACAAGCACTGAAGCTTTCTTT.

The rearrangement uses TRBV6-6 and TRBJ2-7; maybe TRBD2 (6 bases). The ends were cut back, 5 bases at V and 5 bases at J, with 10 bases in the middle. Germline lookup yields CDR1 MNHNY and CDR2 SVGAGI (reference sequence). This CDR3 spans 12 amino acids. CDR3 DNA sequence: TGTGCCAGCAGTGGGGGGATAAACGAGCAGTACTTC. As protein: CASSGGINEQYF.

This chain connects TRBV28 to TRBJ2-7; 7 nucleotides agree with TRBD1. Per germline, CDR1 MDHEN and CDR2 SYDVKM. The CDR3 runs to 14 residues. With V trimmed by 3 bases and J by 0 bases, 2 bases remained unmatched. For the CDR3, the DNA is TGTGCCAGCAGTTTTGGACAGGCCTCCTACGAGCAGTACTTC. Its translation is CASSFGQASYEQYF.

V gene TRBV2 combines with J gene TRBJ2-7; D is unresolved. The germline V gene encodes CDR1 SNHLY and CDR2 FYNNEI. Trimming left V 4 bases short and J 0 bases short, with 10 bases between. This CDR3 is 14 amino acids long. The CDR3 sequence is CASSVTFSSYEQYF. In DNA, the CDR3 is TGTGCCAGCAGTGTGACTTTCAGCTCCTACGAGCAGTACTTC. The complete variable domain, with remaining parts taken from reference TRBV2 and TRBJ2-7, reads EPEVTQTPSHQVTQMGQEVILRCVPISNHLYFYWYRQILGQKVEFLVSFYNNEISEKSEIFDDQFSVERPDGSNFTLKIRSTKLEDSAMYFCASSVTFSSYEQYFGPGTRLTVT.

The count of this clone is one. The rearrangement uses TRBV28 and TRBJ2-6; weak D call: TRBD2 (6 bases). Germline V gene data show CDR1 as MDHEN and CDR2 as SYDVKM. V was trimmed by 4 bases and J by 3 bases, leaving 10 bases between them. This CDR3 has 15 amino acids. The CDR3 region has the DNA TGTGCCAGCAGTTCTCCCGGGGGTGGGGCCAACGTCCTGACTTTC. Its translation is CASSSPGGGANVLTF.

The V gene is TRBV6-5, the J gene TRBJ1-2; 7 bases fit TRBD1. The CDR3 totals 15 residues. The germline V gene has CDR1 MNHEY and CDR2 SVGAGI. The trim removed 2 bases at V and 4 bases at J, leaving 7 bases unmatched. This CDR3 is CASSYTSGQIYGYTF. The DNA for the CDR3 is TGTGCCAGCAGTTACACCTCGGGACAGATCTATGGCTACACCTTC.

The CDR3 protein is CASSPRQTNEKLFF. Written as DNA, the CDR3 is TGTGCCAGCTCACCACGCCAGACAAATGAAAAACTGTTTTTT. The V call is TRBV18, the J call TRBJ1-4; D remains ambiguous. Germline loops: CDR1 KGHSH, CDR2 LQKENI. V was shortened by 1 base and J by 5 bases, with 8 bases between the two germline ends. The CDR3 sequence is 14 residues long.

The CDR3 DNA reads TGTGCCAGCAGTAGTGAGACGGGACAGGGGGTTTCTGGCTACACCTTC. It encodes CASSSETGQGVSGYTF. This rearrangement joins TRBV6-6 to TRBJ1-2, with 11 bases lining up with TRBD1. The CDR3 totals 16 residues. Germline V gene data show CDR1 as MNHNY and CDR2 as SVGAGI (reference sequence). The trim removed 5 bases at V and 7 bases at J, leaving 12 bases unmatched.

The rearrangement links TRBV7-3 to TRBJ2-2, with 8 bases aligning to TRBD2. V lost 5 bases, J lost 6 bases, and 11 bases stayed unmatched. Germline loops: CDR1 SGHTA, CDR2 FQGTGA. CDR3 size: 16 residues. CDR3 in amino acids: CASSRHSGVTAGELFF. For the CDR3, the DNA is TGTGCCAGCAGCCGCCATAGCGGGGTTACTGCCGGGGAGCTGTTTTTT.

The V and J genes are TRBV28 and TRBJ1-2, with 10 bases that match TRBD1. Losses at the gene ends were 5 bases for V and 4 bases for J; bases not matched to a gene: 4. The CDR3 spans 14 residues. CDR1 and CDR2 from the germline V gene are MDHEN and SYDVKM. The CDR3 DNA sequence: TGTGCCAGCAGTAGACAGGGGGCTACCTATGGCTACACCTTC. Encoded protein: CASSRQGATYGYTF.

The chain has TRBV5-1 and TRBJ2-6, with D uncertain. Germline V gives CDR1 SGHRS, CDR2 YFSETQ. V was trimmed by 3 bases and J by 0 bases, leaving 13 bases between them. The CDR3 consists of 17 residues. The CDR3 DNA sequence: TGCGCCAGCAGCTCCGGTACCGTTAGCTCTGGGGCCAACGTCCTGACTTTC. Its protein is CASSSGTVSSGANVLTF.

About this clone: Within the sample, other DNA sequences also encode this same CDR3. This chain uses TRBV4-3 with TRBJ1-1; tentatively, D is TRBD1 (6 bases). The CDR3 is 16 amino acids. V lost 4 bases and J lost 1, with 16 bases in between. The germline CDR1 and CDR2 sequences are LGHNA and YSLEER. CDR3 protein: CASSLQLDSENTEAFF. CDR3 DNA: TGCGCCAGCAGCCTACAGCTGGACAGCGAGAACACTGAAGCTTTCTTT.

V is TRBV4-1 and J is TRBJ1-3; D is possibly TRBD1 (5 bases). There are 16 residues in the CDR3. V was cut by 4 bases and J by 0 bases, with 13 bases left in between. CDR1 is MGHRA, CDR2 YSYEKL, per germline. The CDR3 DNA reads TGCGCCAGCAGCCTGTACGGGGGAACCTCTGGAAACACCATATATTTT. The encoded protein is CASSLYGGTSGNTIYF.

The chain carries TRBV18 and TRBJ2-5; D not certain. Trimming took off 3 bases at V and 5 bases at J, with 10 bases between the two ends. CDR1 and CDR2 from the germline V gene are KGHSH and LQKENI. The CDR3 covers 13 residues. The DNA of the CDR3 is TGTGCCAGCTCACCTTTGGCTTGGGAGACCCAGTACTTC. It specifies CASSPLAWETQYF.

J is TRBJ2-5 and V is TRBV28, with TRBD1 identical over 10 bases. Looked up from germline, CDR1 is MDHEN and CDR2 is SYDVKM. CDR3 size: 14 residues. Trimming cost V 3 bases and J 4 bases; bases outside gene matches: 2. This CDR3 is CASSLRTGGETQYF. In DNA, the CDR3 is TGTGCCAGCAGTTTGAGGACAGGGGGAGAGACCCAGTACTTC.

The chain combines TRBV18 with TRBJ2-2; 10 nucleotides align to TRBD1. With 5 bases clipped from V and 5 bases from J, the junction kept 5 bases outside the gene matches. This CDR3 spans 15 amino acids. Germline CDR1 and CDR2: KGHSH and LQKENI. The CDR3 nucleotides read TGTGCCAGCTCATTCGGGACAGGGGAGACCGGGGAGCTGTTTTTT. It yields the protein CASSFGTGETGELFF.